These T cell receptor beta chains were read from a single sample in a study of blood T cell repertoires in COVID-19. Some clones are missing from TCRdb's copy, which holds only in-frame ones; the method was immunoSEQ multiplex PCR. The table records 200,000 to 250,000 clones, around 86% of them present only once. The sequencing sample was made of peripheral blood. These receptors all come from a woman in her 70s with active or convalescent COVID-19. CDR3s include the opening cysteine and the closing phenylalanine or tryptophan. The D gene is left open where the match is weak. Size tells how often a clone was seen (once, few, many) or the class of an expanded clone, and some rows leave it out.

few	TRBV12-5	TRBJ2-7	TRBD1	TGTGCTAGTGGTTTGGACCGATTCCGGGACAGGGTTTTCTACGAGCAGTACTTC	CASGLDRFRDRVFYEQYF
NA	TRBV5-8	TRBJ1-2	NA	TGTGCCAGCAGCTTCGGACAATTCCGGGATGGCTACACCTTC	CASSFGQFRDGYTF
many	TRBV4-2	TRBJ1-4	TRBD1	TGTGCCAGCAGCCCTCCGGGACAGGAAAATGAAAAACTGTTTTTT	CASSPPGQENEKLFF
NA	TRBV19	TRBJ1-5	NA	TGTGCCAGTAGTATAGTACAGAGTGAGAATCAGCCCCAGCATTTT	CASSIVQSENQPQHF
NA	TRBV19	TRBJ2-3	NA	TGTGCCAGTAGCCCCTGGCAGGCTAGCACAGATACGCAGTATTTT	CASSPWQASTDTQYF
NA	TRBV9	TRBJ1-2	NA	TGTGCCAGCAGCTCATATGGCTACACCTTC	CASSSYGYTF
NA	TRBV29-1	TRBJ2-7	NA	TGCAGCGTTGCCTCAACAGGAGACTCCTACGAGCAGTACTTC	CSVASTGDSYEQYF
once	TRBV7-2	TRBJ1-4	NA	TGTGCCAGCGCCCCCGGGAGAAATGAAAAACTGTTTTTT	CASAPGRNEKLFF
NA	TRBV18	TRBJ2-7	TRBD2	TGTGCCAGCTCACCGCCATCTAGCGGGGGTGGAAGGGACTACGAGCAGTACTTC	CASSPPSSGGGRDYEQYF
NA	TRBV24-1	TRBJ1-2	NA	TGTGCCACCAGTGATAATAGCAGGGACATCTATGGCTACACCTTC	CATSDNSRDIYGYTF
NA	TRBV11-3	TRBJ1-1	NA	TGTACCAGCAGCTTAGAACGAAGACGGACAGACAACGAAGCTTTCTTT	CTSSLERRRTDNEAFF
NA	TRBV10-3	TRBJ2-3	NA	TGTGCCATCAGTGAGTCGCAGCCCCCGGGAGATACGCAGTATTTT	CAISESQPPGDTQYF
NA	TRBV10-2	TRBJ2-3	TRBD2	TGCGCCAGCAACCCTAGCGGGGGCCGGGCAGATACGCAGTATTTT	CASNPSGGRADTQYF
few	TRBV6-1	TRBJ1-5	NA	TGTGCCAGCAGTGCAACAGCCGGGGGAGTTAGCAATCAGCCCCAGCATTTT	CASSATAGGVSNQPQHF
NA	TRBV5-1	TRBJ2-5	TRBD2	TGCGCCAGCAGCGTGGGACTACAAGAGACCCAGTACTTC	CASSVGLQETQYF
NA	TRBV5-8	TRBJ2-7	NA	TGTGCCAGCAGCTTGGCCTCCAGGCGAGCCTACGAGCAGTACTTC	CASSLASRRAYEQYF
NA	TRBV18	TRBJ2-1	TRBD1	TGTGCCAGCTCACCGCCCACCGGGACAGGGGATAATGAGCAGTTCTTC	CASSPPTGTGDNEQFF
NA	TRBV10-3	TRBJ1-5	TRBD1	TGTGCCACGACTAATGGACAGGGACCTAGCAATCAGCCCCAGCATTTT	CATTNGQGPSNQPQHF
NA	TRBV27	TRBJ1-2	TRBD1	TGTGCCAGCAGTAGACAGGGTGGGTATGGCTACACCTTC	CASSRQGGYGYTF
NA	TRBV9	TRBJ1-1	NA	TGTGCCAGCAGCGTAGGCGGGGTAGAAACTGAAGCTTTCTTT	CASSVGGVETEAFF
NA	TRBV10-3	TRBJ2-1	TRBD1	TGTGCCACCCCAGCCGGGACAGGGTCCGATGAGCAGTTCTTC	CATPAGTGSDEQFF
NA	TRBV5-1	TRBJ2-7	NA	TGCGCCAGCAGCTTGGCCCCAGGGGACTACGAGCAGTACTTC	CASSLAPGDYEQYF
few	TRBV19	TRBJ1-1	NA	TGTGCCAGTACCCTCGGGGGGGCAGGCACTGAAGCTTTCTTT	CASTLGGAGTEAFF
NA	TRBV4-2	TRBJ1-4	NA	TGTGCCAGCAGCCAAGACAGGGTTGCCGAAAAACTGTTTTTT	CASSQDRVAEKLFF
NA	TRBV4-3	TRBJ2-6	NA	TGCGCCAGCAGCCACACGGGGAGCTCTGGGGCCAACGTCCTGACTTTC	CASSHTGSSGANVLTF
NA	TRBV3-1/TRBV3-2	TRBJ2-7	NA	TGTGCCAGCAGCCAAGTGTCAGCGGAAAGCGAGCAGTACTTC	CASSQVSAESEQYF
NA	TRBV7-2	TRBJ2-1	TRBD1	TGTGCCAGCAGCTTAGGCCCGACAGGGGGTGCGGGGACCAATGAGCAGTTCTTC	CASSLGPTGGAGTNEQFF